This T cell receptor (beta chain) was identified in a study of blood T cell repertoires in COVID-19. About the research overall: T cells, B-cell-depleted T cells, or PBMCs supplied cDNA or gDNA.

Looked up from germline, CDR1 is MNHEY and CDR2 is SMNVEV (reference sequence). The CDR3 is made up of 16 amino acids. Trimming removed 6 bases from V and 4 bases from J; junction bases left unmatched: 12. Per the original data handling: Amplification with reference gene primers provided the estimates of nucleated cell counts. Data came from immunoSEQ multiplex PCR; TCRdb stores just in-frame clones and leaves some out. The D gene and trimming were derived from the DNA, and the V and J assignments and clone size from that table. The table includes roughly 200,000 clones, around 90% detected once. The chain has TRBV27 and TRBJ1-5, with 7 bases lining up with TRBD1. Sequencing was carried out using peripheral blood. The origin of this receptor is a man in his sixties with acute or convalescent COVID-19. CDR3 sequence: CASRGTATPGNQPQHF. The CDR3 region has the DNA TGTGCCAGCAGGGGGACAGCGACCCCTGGGAATCAGCCCCAGCATTTT.